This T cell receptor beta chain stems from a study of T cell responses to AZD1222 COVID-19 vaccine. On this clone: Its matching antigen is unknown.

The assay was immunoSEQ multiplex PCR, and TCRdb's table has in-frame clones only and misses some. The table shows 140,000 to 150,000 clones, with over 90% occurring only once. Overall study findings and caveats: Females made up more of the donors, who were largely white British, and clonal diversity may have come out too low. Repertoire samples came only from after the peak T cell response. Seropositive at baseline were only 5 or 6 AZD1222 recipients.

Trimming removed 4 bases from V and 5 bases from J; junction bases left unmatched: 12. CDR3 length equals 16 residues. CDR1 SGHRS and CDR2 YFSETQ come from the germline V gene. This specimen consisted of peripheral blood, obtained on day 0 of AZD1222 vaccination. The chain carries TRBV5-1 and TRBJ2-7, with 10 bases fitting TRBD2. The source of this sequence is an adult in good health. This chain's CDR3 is CASSPSISGRADEQYF. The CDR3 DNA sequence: TGCGCCAGCAGCCCCTCAATCAGCGGGAGGGCCGACGAGCAGTACTTC.